Here is one TCR beta chain with its context. The sample is drawn from a study of shared clonotypes between healthy human individuals. Profiled with immunoSEQ multiplex PCR; TCRdb holds only in-frame clones, not every one. Of hundreds of thousands of clones in the sample, 90% to 96% were seen once. The ends lost 8 bases at V and 3 bases at J; junction bases unmatched: 13. Germline CDR1 is MDHEN and CDR2 is SYDVKM. This CDR3 is built from 15 residues. The TCR comes from a woman under 40 in good health. The V gene is TRBV28, the J gene TRBJ2-7; TRBD2 matches at 7 bases. Sequencing input: naive CD4+ T cells sorted from blood. Subset: CD45RA+ positively selected. The CDR3 is CASQGIIAGRYEQYF. CDR3 nucleotides: TGTGCCAGCCAAGGCATCATAGCGGGTCGCTACGAGCAGTACTTC.